Following are 5 T cell receptor beta chains from one sample sequenced in a study of blood T cell repertoires in COVID-19. Using immunoSEQ multiplex PCR, the repertoire was profiled, and TCRdb retains in-frame clones only, with some absent. This sample has a few hundred thousand clones, with approximately 81% found just once. The sample comprised peripheral blood. These receptors all come from a woman between 18 and 29 years old with acute or convalescent COVID-19.

V and J are TRBV5-1 and TRBJ2-2, with 12 bases matching TRBD2. Germline V CDR1 and CDR2: SGHRS, YFSETQ. The CDR3 runs to 18 residues. The junction had 8 bases not matched to a gene; V was cut back by 4 bases and J by 1 base. CDR3 in DNA: TGCGCCAGCAGCCGACTAGCGGGAGCCCAGAGGAACACCGGGGAGCTGTTTTTT. Protein sequence: CASSRLAGAQRNTGELFF.

The chain is built from TRBV7-9 and TRBJ2-7; perhaps TRBD1 as D (6 bases). This CDR3 is built from 14 residues. Trimming pared 5 bases from V and 3 bases from J, leaving 14 bases between. From germline, CDR1 is SEHNR and CDR2 FQNEAQ (reference sequence). The CDR3 reads CASSPRTVLYEQYF. CDR3 in DNA: TGTGCCAGCAGCCCCAGGACAGTCCTCTACGAGCAGTACTTC.

The CDR3 here is CASSFLTKTGDNYGYTF. In DNA, the CDR3 is TGTGCCAGCAGCTTCTTGACTAAGACAGGTGATAACTATGGCTACACCTTC. The chain is built from TRBV7-8 and TRBJ1-2, with a weak D call TRBD1 (6 bases). Trimming removed 3 bases at V and 1 base at J, with 18 bases between. CDR1 and CDR2 (germline): SGHVS, FQNEAQ. CDR3 length: 17 residues.

The chain carries TRBV6-5 and TRBJ2-3; TRBD2 might be the D (6 bases). The CDR3 sequence is 13 residues long. Between the trimmed V and J ends, which lost 8 bases and 0 bases, there was a span of 9 bases. Per germline, CDR1 MNHEY and CDR2 SVGAGI. The CDR3 region has the DNA TGTGCCAGCGGGAGCGGGAGCACAGATACGCAGTATTTT. Its translation is CASGSGSTDTQYF.

The V and J genes are TRBV29-1 and TRBJ1-2; 7 bases are shared with TRBD1. This CDR3 region has 13 residues. J was trimmed by 4 bases and V by 6 bases; bases with no gene match: 8. Germline V CDR1 and CDR2: SQVTM, ANQGSEA. The CDR3, as DNA: TGCAGCGTCGCGGGACAGACCCCCTATGGCTACACCTTC. Protein sequence: CSVAGQTPYGYTF.